Sequencing of this TCR beta chain was carried out in a study of cytomegalovirus exposure and HLA in healthy donors. Study results and caveats: Most CMV-associated TCR beta chains were later found to appear HLA-restricted.

Comments on this clone: Antigen: not known.

The PCR ran on 60 Vbeta and 13 Jbeta primers. Method: immunoSEQ multiplex PCR; TCRdb's copy keeps in-frame clones and lacks some. Found here are under 150,000 clones, over 70% of them singletons; the top ten hold around 1.5%. Trimming cost V 4 bases and J 0 bases, with 12 bases left between them. Germline values: CDR1 SGHDT, CDR2 YYEEEE. This CDR3 has 15 residues. Source material: PBMCs. The chain couples TRBV5-6 to TRBJ2-3; TRBD1 is a possible D gene (6 bases). This receptor was taken from a woman in her late teens or twenties in good health and CMV-seronegative. The CDR3 sequence: CASSVMRGSTDTQYF. The DNA for the CDR3 is TGTGCCAGCAGCGTTATGAGGGGGAGCACAGATACGCAGTATTTT.